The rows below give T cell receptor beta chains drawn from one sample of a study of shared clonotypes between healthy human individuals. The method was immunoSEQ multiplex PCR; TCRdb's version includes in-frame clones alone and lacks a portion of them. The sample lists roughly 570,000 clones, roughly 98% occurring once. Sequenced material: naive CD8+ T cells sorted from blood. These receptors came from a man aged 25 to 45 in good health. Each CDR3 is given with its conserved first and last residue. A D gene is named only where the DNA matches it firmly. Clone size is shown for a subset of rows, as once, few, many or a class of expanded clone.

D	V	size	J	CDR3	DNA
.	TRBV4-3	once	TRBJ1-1	CASSQDRAAEAFF	TGCGCCAGCAGCCAAGATAGGGCAGCAGAAGCTTTCTTT
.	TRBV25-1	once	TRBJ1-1	CASSLGANTEAFF	TGTGCCAGCAGTTTGGGGGCAAACACTGAAGCTTTCTTT
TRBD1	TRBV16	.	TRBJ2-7	CASSQDRGTHEQYF	TGTGCCAGCAGCCAAGACAGGGGAACCCACGAGCAGTACTTC
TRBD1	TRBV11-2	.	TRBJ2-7	CASSTPGQPLPEQYF	TGTGCCAGCAGCACACCGGGACAGCCTTTGCCCGAGCAGTACTTC
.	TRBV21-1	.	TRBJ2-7	CASSETGRRVSYEQYF	TGTGCCAGCAGCGAAACAGGACGACGAGTCTCCTACGAGCAGTACTTC
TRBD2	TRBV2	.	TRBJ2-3	CASSKGRTSGASTDTQYF	TGTGCCAGCTCCAAAGGCAGGACTAGCGGGGCTAGCACAGATACGCAGTATTTT
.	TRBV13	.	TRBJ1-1	CASSLGRAGSEAFF	TGTGCCAGCAGCTTGGGCAGGGCCGGTAGTGAAGCTTTCTTT
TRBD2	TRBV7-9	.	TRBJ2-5	CASSLTRLAGDETQYF	TGTGCCAGCAGCTTAACCCGACTAGCGGGCGACGAGACCCAGTACTTC
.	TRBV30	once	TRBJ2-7	CACNPPDRHYEQYF	TGTGCCTGTAATCCTCCGGACAGACACTACGAGCAGTACTTC
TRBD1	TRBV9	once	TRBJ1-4	CASSVAGRGDEKLFF	TGTGCCAGCAGCGTAGCGGGCAGGGGGGATGAAAAACTGTTTTTT
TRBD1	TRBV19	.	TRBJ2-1	CASSIEGTDYNEQFF	TGTGCCAGTAGTATAGAAGGGACAGACTACAATGAGCAGTTCTTC
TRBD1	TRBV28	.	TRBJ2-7	CARGEDRPYEQYF	TGTGCCCGGGGAGAGGACAGGCCCTACGAGCAGTACTTC
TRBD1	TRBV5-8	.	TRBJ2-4	CASSLGQGSDIQYF	TGTGCCAGCAGCTTGGGACAGGGGAGCGACATTCAGTACTTC
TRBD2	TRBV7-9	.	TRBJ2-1	CASSPAGGPGEQFF	TGTGCCAGCAGCCCAGCGGGAGGGCCGGGAGAGCAGTTCTTC
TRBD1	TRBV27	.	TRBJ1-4	CASSLIQGRNEKLFF	TGTGCCAGCAGTCTTATACAGGGGCGAAATGAAAAACTGTTTTTT
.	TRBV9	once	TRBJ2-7	CASSVGITSYEQYF	TGTGCCAGCAGCGTAGGAATTACTAGCTACGAGCAGTACTTC
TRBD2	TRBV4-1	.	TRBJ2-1	CASSQDISGRIPEQFF	TGCGCCAGCAGCCAAGATATTTCCGGGAGGATTCCTGAGCAGTTCTTC
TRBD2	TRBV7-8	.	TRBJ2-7	CASSLGGSGRVEQYF	TGTGCCAGCAGCTTAGGCGGGAGCGGGAGGGTCGAGCAGTACTTC
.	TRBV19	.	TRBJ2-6	CASSLKQTNHSRANVLTF	TGTGCCAGTAGTCTGAAGCAGACAAATCACAGTCGGGCCAACGTCCTGACTTTC
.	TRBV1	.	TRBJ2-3	CTSKQPSKYTQYF	TGCACCAGCAAACAGCCGTCAAAATATACGCAGTATTTT
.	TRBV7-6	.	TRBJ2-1	CASSLFAGEQFF	TGTGCCAGCAGCTTATTCGCTGGAGAGCAGTTCTTC
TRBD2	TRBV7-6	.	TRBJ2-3	CASSLAPRSGRLLRTDTQYF	TGTGCCAGCAGCTTAGCGCCCCGCAGCGGGAGGTTACTGCGCACAGATACGCAGTATTTT
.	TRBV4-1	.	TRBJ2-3	CASSQEGTGLMTRTQYF	TGCGCCAGCAGCCAAGAGGGAACCGGCCTAATGACCCGGACGCAGTATTTT
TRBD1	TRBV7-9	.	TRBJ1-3	CASSLITGGENTIYF	TGTGCCAGCAGCTTAATAACAGGGGGCGAAAACACCATATATTTT
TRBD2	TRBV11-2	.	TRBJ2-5	CASSRNEGTSKTQYF	TGTGCCAGCAGCCGCAACGAAGGGACTAGTAAGACCCAGTACTTC
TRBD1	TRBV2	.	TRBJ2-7	CASMTTGGIYEQYF	TGTGCCAGCATGACGACAGGGGGCATTTACGAGCAGTACTTC
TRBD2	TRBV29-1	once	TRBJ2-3	CSVEATSGSTDTQYF	TGCAGCGTTGAAGCCACTAGCGGGAGCACAGATACGCAGTATTTT
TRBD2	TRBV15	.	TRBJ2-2	CATSRGTSDTGELFF	TGTGCCACCTCTAGGGGGACTAGCGACACCGGGGAGCTGTTTTTT
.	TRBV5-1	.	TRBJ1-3	CASSPGDVSGNTIYF	TGCGCCAGCAGCCCCGGAGACGTCTCTGGAAACACCATATATTTT